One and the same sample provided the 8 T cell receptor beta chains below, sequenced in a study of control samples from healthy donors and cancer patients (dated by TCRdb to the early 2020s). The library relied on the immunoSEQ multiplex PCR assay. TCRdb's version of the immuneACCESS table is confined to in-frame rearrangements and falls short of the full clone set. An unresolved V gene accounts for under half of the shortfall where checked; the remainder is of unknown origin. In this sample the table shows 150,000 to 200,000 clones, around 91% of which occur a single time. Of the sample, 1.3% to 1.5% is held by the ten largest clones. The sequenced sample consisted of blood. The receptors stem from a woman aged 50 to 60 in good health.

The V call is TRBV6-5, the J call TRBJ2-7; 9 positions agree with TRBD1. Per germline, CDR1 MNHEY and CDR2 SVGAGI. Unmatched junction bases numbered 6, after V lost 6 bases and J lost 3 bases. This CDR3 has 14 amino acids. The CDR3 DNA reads TGTGCCAGCAGGGGAACAGGGGGCGGCTACGAGCAGTACTTC. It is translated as CASRGTGGGYEQYF.

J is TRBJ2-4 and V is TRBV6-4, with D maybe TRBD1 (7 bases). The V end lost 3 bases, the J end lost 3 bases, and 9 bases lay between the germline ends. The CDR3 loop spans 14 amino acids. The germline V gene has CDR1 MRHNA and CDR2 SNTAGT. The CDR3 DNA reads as TGTGCCAGCAGTGAGCAGGGGGGCAAAAACATTCAGTACTTC. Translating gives CASSEQGGKNIQYF.

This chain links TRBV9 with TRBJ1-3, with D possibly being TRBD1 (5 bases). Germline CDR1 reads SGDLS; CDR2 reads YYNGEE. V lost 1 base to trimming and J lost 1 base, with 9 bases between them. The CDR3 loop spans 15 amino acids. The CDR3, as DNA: TGTGCCAGCAGCGTAAGGGACGGGTCTGGAAACACCATATATTTT. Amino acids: CASSVRDGSGNTIYF.

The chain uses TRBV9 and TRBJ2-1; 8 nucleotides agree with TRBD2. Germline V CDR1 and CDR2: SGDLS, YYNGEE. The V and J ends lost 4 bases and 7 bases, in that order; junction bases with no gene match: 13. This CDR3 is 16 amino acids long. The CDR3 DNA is TGTGCCAGCAGCACCCGGGGCGCGGGGGGAAAGAATGAGCAGTTCTTC. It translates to CASSTRGAGGKNEQFF.

The CDR3 sequence: CASTTGWSSEQFF. The CDR3, as DNA: TGTGCCAGCACGACAGGGTGGTCTAGTGAGCAGTTCTTC. The V and J genes are TRBV11-2 and TRBJ2-1; the match to TRBD1 covers 7 bases. This CDR3 contains 13 residues. CDR1 and CDR2 (germline): SGHAT, FQNNGV. After removal of 7 bases from V and 9 bases from J, the junction contained 9 bases not matched to a gene.

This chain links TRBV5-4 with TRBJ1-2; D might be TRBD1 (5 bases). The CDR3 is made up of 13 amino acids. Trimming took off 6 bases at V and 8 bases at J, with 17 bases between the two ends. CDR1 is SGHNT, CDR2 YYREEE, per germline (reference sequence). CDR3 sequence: CASNPMGVNGYTF. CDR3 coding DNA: TGTGCCAGCAACCCGATGGGGGTTAACGGCTACACCTTC.

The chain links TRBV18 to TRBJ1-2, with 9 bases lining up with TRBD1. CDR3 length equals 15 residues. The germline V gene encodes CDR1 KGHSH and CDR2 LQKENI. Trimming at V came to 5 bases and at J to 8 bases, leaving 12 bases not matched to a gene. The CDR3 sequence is CASSSLGQGDRGYTF. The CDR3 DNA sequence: TGTGCCAGCTCATCACTGGGACAGGGTGACAGGGGCTACACCTTC.

CDR3 sequence: CASSWGRGSSQYF. The CDR3 bases are TGTGCCAGCAGCTGGGGGCGGGGTTCCTCTCAGTACTTC. The gene calls are TRBV5-6 and TRBJ2-5; D may correspond to TRBD1 or TRBD2 (6 bases each). V dropped 3 bases and J dropped 11 bases, with 17 bases sitting between them. Germline values: CDR1 SGHDT, CDR2 YYEEEE. This CDR3 is built from 13 residues.